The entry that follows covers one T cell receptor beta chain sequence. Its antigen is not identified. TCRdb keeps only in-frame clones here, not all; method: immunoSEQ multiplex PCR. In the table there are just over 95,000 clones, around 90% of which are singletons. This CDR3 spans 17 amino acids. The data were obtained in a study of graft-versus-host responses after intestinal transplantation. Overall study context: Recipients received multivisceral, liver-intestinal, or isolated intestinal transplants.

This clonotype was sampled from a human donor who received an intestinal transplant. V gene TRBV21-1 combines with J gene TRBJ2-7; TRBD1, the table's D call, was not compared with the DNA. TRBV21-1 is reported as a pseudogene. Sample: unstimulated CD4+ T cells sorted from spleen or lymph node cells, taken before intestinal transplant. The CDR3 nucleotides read TGTGCCAGCAGCAAAGGTATTGGCAGGGTATCACCCTACGAGCAGTACTTC. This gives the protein CASSKGIGRVSPYEQYF.